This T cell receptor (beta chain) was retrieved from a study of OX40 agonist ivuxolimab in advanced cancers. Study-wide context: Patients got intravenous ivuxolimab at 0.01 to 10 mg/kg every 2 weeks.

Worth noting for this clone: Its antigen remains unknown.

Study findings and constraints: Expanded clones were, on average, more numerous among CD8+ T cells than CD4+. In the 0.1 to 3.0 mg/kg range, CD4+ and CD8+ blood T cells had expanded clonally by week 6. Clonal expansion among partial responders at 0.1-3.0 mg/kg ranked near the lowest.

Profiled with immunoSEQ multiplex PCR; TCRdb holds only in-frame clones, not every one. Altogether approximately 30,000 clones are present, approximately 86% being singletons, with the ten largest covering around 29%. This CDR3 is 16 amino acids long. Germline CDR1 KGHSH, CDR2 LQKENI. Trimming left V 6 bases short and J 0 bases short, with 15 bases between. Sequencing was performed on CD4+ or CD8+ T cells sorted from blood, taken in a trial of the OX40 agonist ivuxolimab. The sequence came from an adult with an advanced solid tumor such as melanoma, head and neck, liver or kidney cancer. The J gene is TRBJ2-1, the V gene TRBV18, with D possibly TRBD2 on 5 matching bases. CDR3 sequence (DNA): TGTGCCAGCTCGCTCCTAGCTACTAGCTCCTACAATGAGCAGTTCTTC. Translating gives CASSLLATSSYNEQFF.